This T cell receptor (beta chain) emerged from a study of early T cells in non-severe SARS-CoV-2 infection. Study at large: Chains from this unsorted whole-blood bulk RNA could not be paired. Whole-study results and caveats: A preference for anti-spike CD8 responses marked VDJdb matching, which missed private and CD4 specificities.

Trimming took off 3 bases at V and 6 bases at J, with 7 bases between the two ends. The V gene's germline CDR1 is SGHTA and CDR2 FQGNSA. This CDR3 has 12 amino acids. The sample holds many counts of this clonotype. Its antigen is as yet unknown. The library protocol tagged individual cDNA molecules with unique molecular identifiers. TCRdb re-called the 5' RACE reads with MiXCR, one entry per CDR3 protein. The repertoire has under 70,000 distinct CDR3 sequences, around 5.7% of them found once; the top ten carry 3% to 3.5%. The genes are TRBV7-2 and TRBJ2-3; D is uncertain. The source is an adult who was a healthcare worker with PCR-confirmed SARS-CoV-2 infection or an uninfected control (not recorded which). Material: whole blood, obtained at baseline. DNA for the CDR3: TGTGCCAGCAGCTTCCTAGGGGATACGCAGTATTTT. The encoded protein is CASSFLGDTQYF.